This T cell receptor (beta chain) derives from a study of vaccination and CD4 T cells after COVID-19. Study-wide results and caveats: Spike mono-reactivity was evident in 304 of the 307 vaccine-specific clones derived from convalescent patients.

This clonotype was counted between two and nine times. Its antigen is still unknown. The assay that was used to sequence DNA from cultured CD4+ T cells was the Oncomine TCR Beta short-read assay. MiXCR, run by TCRdb on the PCR reads, gives a single entry per CDR3 protein. The data hold about 17,000 distinct CDR3 sequences, with about 45% observed a single time. Indicated time point: late sampling 161 to 241 days after vaccination in a few convalescent patients. Treatment of the sample: approximately 9-day PBMC culture with coronavirus spike peptide pools or control peptides (ViraFEST assay). Per-well cultures of millions of PBMCs received 9.5 to 10 IU/ml IL-2 and approximately 9.1 ug/ml peptide pools. Germline CDR1 reads LNHDA; CDR2 reads SQIVND (reference sequence). The CDR3 totals 15 residues. After removal of 3 bases from V and 9 bases from J, the junction contained 8 bases not matched to a gene.

The sequencing here drew on CD4+ T cells from blood, cultured in vitro, taken about 7 months after SARS-CoV-2 vaccination. The chain joins TRBV19 to TRBJ1-5; TRBD1 matches at 10 bases. This TCR was sampled from a human donor who had recovered from COVID-19. Here the CDR3 reads CASSIPGTGARPQHF. CDR3 in DNA: TGTGCCAGTAGTATCCCCGGGACAGGGGCTCGGCCCCAGCATTTT.